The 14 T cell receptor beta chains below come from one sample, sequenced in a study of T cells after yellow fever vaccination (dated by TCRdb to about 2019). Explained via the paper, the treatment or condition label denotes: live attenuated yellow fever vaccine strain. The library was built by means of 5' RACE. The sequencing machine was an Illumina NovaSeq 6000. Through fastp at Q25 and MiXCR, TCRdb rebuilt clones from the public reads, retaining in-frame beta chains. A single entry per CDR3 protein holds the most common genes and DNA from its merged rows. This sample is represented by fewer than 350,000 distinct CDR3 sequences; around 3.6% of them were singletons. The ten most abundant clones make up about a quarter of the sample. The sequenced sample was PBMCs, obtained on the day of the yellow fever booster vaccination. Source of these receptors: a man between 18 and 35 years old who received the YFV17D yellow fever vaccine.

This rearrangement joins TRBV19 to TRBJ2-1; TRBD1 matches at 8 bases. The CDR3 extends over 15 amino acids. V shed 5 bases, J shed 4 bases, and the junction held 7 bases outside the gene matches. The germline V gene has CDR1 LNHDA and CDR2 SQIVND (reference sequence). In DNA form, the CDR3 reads TGTGCCAGTAGTTCGACAGGGGCGAGTTACAATGAGCAGTTCTTC. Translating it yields CASSSTGASYNEQFF. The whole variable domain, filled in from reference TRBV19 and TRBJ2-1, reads DGGITQSPKYLFRKEGQNVTLSCEQNLNHDAMYWYRQDPGQGLRLIYYSQIVNDFQKGDIAEGYSVSREKKESFPLTVTSAQKNPTAFYLCASSSTGASYNEQFFGPGTRLTVL.

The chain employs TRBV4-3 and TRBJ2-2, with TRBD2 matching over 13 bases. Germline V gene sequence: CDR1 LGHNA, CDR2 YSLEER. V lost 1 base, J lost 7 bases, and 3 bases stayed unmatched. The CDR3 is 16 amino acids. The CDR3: CASSQGLAGGLGELFF. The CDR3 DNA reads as TGCGCCAGCAGCCAAGGACTAGCGGGGGGTCTCGGGGAGCTGTTTTTT.

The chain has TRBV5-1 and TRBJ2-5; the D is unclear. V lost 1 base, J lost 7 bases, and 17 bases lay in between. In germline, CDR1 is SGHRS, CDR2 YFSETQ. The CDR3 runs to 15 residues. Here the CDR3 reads CASSLQDFGGGTQYF. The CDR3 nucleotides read TGCGCCAGCAGCTTGCAAGACTTCGGCGGCGGGACCCAGTACTTC. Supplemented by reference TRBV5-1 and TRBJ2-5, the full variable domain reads KAGVTQTPRYLIKTRGQQVTLSCSPISGHRSVSWYQQTPGQGLQFLFEYFSETQRNKGNFPGRFSGRQFSNSRSEMNVSTLELGDSALYLCASSLQDFGGGTQYFGPGTRLLVL.

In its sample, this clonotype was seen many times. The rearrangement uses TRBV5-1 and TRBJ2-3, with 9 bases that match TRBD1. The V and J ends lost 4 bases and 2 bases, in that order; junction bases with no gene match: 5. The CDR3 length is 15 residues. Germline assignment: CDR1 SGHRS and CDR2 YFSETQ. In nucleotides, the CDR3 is TGCGCCAGCAGCCAGTACAGGGGGCTCACAGATACGCAGTATTTT. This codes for CASSQYRGLTDTQYF.

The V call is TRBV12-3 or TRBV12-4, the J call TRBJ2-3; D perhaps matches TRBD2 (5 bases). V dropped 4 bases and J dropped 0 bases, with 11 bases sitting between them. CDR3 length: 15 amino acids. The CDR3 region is CASSSSRTSTDTQYF. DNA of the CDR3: TGTGCCAGCAGTTCTAGCAGAACTAGCACAGATACGCAGTATTTT.

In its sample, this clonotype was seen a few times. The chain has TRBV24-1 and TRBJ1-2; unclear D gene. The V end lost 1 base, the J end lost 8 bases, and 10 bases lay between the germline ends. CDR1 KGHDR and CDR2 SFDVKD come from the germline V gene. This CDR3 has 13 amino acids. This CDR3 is CATSDFAGGGYTF. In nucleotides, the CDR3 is TGTGCCACCAGTGATTTCGCCGGAGGGGGCTACACCTTC.

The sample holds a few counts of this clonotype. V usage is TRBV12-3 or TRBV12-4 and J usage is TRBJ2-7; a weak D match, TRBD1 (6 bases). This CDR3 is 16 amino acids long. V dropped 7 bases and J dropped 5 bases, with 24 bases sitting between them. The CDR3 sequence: CASTVGGSTGRDEQYF. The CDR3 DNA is TGTGCCAGCACCGTTGGGGGCTCGACCGGGCGTGACGAGCAGTACTTC.

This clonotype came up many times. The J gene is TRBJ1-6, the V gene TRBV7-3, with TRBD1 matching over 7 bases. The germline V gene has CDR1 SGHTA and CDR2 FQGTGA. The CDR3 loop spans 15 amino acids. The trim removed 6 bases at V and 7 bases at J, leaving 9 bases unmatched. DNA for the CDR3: TGTGCCAGCAGATTGACAGGGCCACTCAATTCACCCCTCCACTTT. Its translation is CASRLTGPLNSPLHF.

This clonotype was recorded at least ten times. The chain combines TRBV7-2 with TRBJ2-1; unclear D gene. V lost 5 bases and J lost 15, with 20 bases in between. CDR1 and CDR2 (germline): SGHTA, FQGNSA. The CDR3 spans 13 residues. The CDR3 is CASSPDPQRSRFF. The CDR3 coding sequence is TGTGCCAGCAGCCCGGACCCGCAGAGATCTCGGTTCTTC.

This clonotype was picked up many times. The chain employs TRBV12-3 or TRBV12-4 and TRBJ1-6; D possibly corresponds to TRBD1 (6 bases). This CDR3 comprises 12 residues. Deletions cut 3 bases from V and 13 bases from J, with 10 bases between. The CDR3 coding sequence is TGTGCCAGCAGTTTCGCGGGGGCGCCCCTCCACTTT. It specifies CASSFAGAPLHF.

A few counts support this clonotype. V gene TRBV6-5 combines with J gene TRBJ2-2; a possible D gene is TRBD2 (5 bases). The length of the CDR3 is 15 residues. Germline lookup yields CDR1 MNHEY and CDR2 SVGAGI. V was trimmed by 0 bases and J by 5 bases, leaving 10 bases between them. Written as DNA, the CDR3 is TGTGCCAGCAGTTACTCGAACCGCGGGACCGGGGAGCTGTTTTTT. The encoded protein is CASSYSNRGTGELFF.

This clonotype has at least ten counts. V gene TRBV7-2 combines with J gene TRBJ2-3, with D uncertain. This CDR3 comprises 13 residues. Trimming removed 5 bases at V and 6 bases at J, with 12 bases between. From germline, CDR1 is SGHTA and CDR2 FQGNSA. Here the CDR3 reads CASSLRSVDTQYF. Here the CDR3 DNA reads TGTGCCAGCAGCCTCCGGAGTGTGGATACGCAGTATTTT.

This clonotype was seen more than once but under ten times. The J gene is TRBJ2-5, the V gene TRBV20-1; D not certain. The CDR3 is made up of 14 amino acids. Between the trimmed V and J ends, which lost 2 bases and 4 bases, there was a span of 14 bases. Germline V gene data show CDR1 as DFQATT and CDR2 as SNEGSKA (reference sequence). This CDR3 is CSARPPLPPETQYF. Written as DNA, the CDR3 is TGCAGTGCTAGACCGCCCCTCCCTCCAGAGACCCAGTACTTC.

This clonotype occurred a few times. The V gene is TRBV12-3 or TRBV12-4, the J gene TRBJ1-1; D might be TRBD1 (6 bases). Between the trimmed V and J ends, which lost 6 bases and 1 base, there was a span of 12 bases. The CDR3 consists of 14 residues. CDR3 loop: CASSRRQANTEAFF. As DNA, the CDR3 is TGTGCCAGCAGCCGCAGACAGGCGAACACTGAAGCTTTCTTT.